This T cell receptor (beta chain) originates from a study of CD4+ T cells in melanoma. Study conclusions and caveats: Diverse differentiation states were reported for melanoma neoantigen-specific CD4+ T cells.

As to this clone: Antigen: not known.

V lost 1 base to trimming and J lost 7 bases; unmatched junction nucleotides: 6. The CDR3 totals 14 residues. Per the germline V gene, CDR1 is LNHNV and CDR2 is YYDKDF (reference sequence). Sequenced by immunoSEQ multiplex PCR; TCRdb stores in-frame clones only, minus some. The sample records about 140,000 clones, about 93% being singletons. The origin of this receptor is a human donor with melanoma. The V call is TRBV15, the J call TRBJ2-7; TRBD2 agrees at 8 bases. The CDR3, as DNA: TGTGCCACCAGCAGAGGAGGAATAGCGGGGGAGCAGTACTTC. Translation: CATSRGGIAGEQYF. The full variable domain, in which reference TRBV15 and TRBJ2-7 provide the parts outside the CDR3, is DAMVIQNPRYQVTQFGKPVTLSCSQTLNHNVMYWYQQKSSQAPKLLFHYYDKDFNNEADTPDNFQSRRPNTSFCFLDIRSPGLGDTAMYLCATSRGGIAGEQYFGPGTRLTVT.